This TCR beta chain was identified in a study of control samples from healthy donors and cancer patients. Germline V gene data show CDR1 as MNHEY and CDR2 as SVGAGI. V dropped 6 bases and J dropped 4 bases, with 12 bases sitting between them. CDR3 length equals 13 residues. The table came from immunoSEQ multiplex PCR; TCRdb's copy has only in-frame clones and leaves some out. This table has around 150,000 clones, over 90% appearing once. Sequenced material: blood. The chain employs TRBV6-5 and TRBJ1-2; D not certain. The sequence was collected from a woman aged 25-40 years in good health. The CDR3 region is CASRADPGYGYTF. DNA of the CDR3: TGTGCCAGCAGGGCCGATCCCGGCTATGGCTACACCTTC.